Following are 10 T cell receptor beta chains from one sample sequenced in a study of blood T cell repertoires in COVID-19. Repertoires were generated with immunoSEQ multiplex PCR, while TCRdb's copy carries only in-frame clones and drops some. The sample contains roughly 200,000 clones, about 88% of which appear only once. The sequencing input was peripheral blood. These receptors all come from a woman in her 30s with active or convalescent COVID-19.

The chain uses TRBV10-1 and TRBJ1-1, with TRBD1 as a possible D gene (6 bases). V was shortened by 4 bases and J by 7 bases, with 10 bases between the two germline ends. The germline gives CDR1 WNHNN, CDR2 SYGVQD (reference sequence). The CDR3 loop spans 12 amino acids. CDR3 loop: CASSAQGNEAFF. DNA for the CDR3: TGCGCCAGCAGTGCGCAGGGGAATGAAGCTTTCTTT.

A word on this clone: The same CDR3 also results from other DNA sequences found in this sample. The rearrangement uses TRBV14 and TRBJ1-2; 9 nucleotides line up with TRBD1. V shed 3 bases and J 7 bases; nucleotides not matched to a gene: 6. Germline lookup yields CDR1 SGHDN and CDR2 FVKESK. The CDR3 length is 14 residues. CDR3: CASSHWTGAGGYTF. The CDR3 bases are TGTGCCAGCAGCCATTGGACAGGGGCGGGTGGCTACACCTTC.

V is TRBV19 and J is TRBJ2-7; 7 bases are shared with TRBD1. Germline-derived CDR1 and CDR2 are LNHDA and SQIVND (reference sequence). The CDR3 consists of 14 residues. V trimming: 7 bases; J trimming: 1 base; junction bases outside the gene matches: 7. CDR3 sequence: CASKVQGESYEQYF. CDR3 nucleotide sequence: TGTGCCAGTAAGGTTCAGGGGGAGTCCTACGAGCAGTACTTC.

This chain uses TRBV19 with TRBJ2-1; 8 bases line up with TRBD1. The CDR3 has 16 residues. CDR1 is LNHDA and CDR2 is SQIVND in the germline V gene (reference sequence). J lost 0 bases, V lost 5 bases, and 6 bases had no gene match. Here the CDR3 reads CASSSNRGSSYNEQFF. CDR3 sequence (DNA): TGTGCCAGTAGTTCAAACAGGGGGAGCTCCTACAATGAGCAGTTCTTC. Based on the CDR3 plus reference TRBV19 and TRBJ2-1, the full variable domain is DGGITQSPKYLFRKEGQNVTLSCEQNLNHDAMYWYRQDPGQGLRLIYYSQIVNDFQKGDIAEGYSVSREKKESFPLTVTSAQKNPTAFYLCASSSNRGSSYNEQFFGPGTRLTVL.

V usage is TRBV7-9 and J usage is TRBJ1-1; maybe TRBD1 (6 bases). From germline, CDR1 is SEHNR and CDR2 FQNEAQ (reference sequence). V lost 5 bases and J lost 8, with 12 bases in between. The CDR3 runs to 12 residues. The CDR3 DNA follows: TGTGCCAGCAGCCAGACAGGCGGGGAAGCTTTCTTT. Amino acids: CASSQTGGEAFF. The entire variable domain, with the rest obtained from reference TRBV7-9 and TRBJ1-1, is as follows: DTGVSQNPRHKITKRGQNVTFRCDPISEHNRLYWYRQTLGQGPEFLTYFQNEAQLEKSRLLSDRFSAERPKGSFSTLEIQRTEQGDSAMYLCASSQTGGEAFFGQGTRLTVV.

The chain combines TRBV12-3 or TRBV12-4 with TRBJ1-5, with TRBD1 matching over 7 bases. V gave up 6 bases and J gave up 2 bases; unmatched junction bases: 1. The CDR3 covers 13 residues. The CDR3 coding sequence is TGTGCCAGCAGGGGGACAGGCAATCAGCCCCAGCATTTT. It specifies CASRGTGNQPQHF.

This chain links TRBV5-1 with TRBJ1-2, with no clear D. CDR3 size: 16 residues. V lost 0 bases, J lost 0 bases, and 12 bases lay in between. Per germline, CDR1 SGHRS and CDR2 YFSETQ. The CDR3 DNA follows: TGCGCCAGCAGCTTGGCCGTGTCCACATCTAACTATGGCTACACCTTC. Amino acids: CASSLAVSTSNYGYTF.

CDR3 protein: CASSSQGPLNTEAFF. CDR3 coding DNA: TGCGCCAGCAGCTCACAGGGACCTTTGAACACTGAAGCTTTCTTT. V is TRBV5-1 and J is TRBJ1-1; weak D call: TRBD1 (6 bases). Germline-derived CDR1 and CDR2 are SGHRS and YFSETQ. There are 15 residues in the CDR3. V lost 3 bases to trimming and J lost 0 bases, with 12 bases between them.

A few counts support this clone. The chain recombines TRBV3-1 (or the pseudogene TRBV3-2) with TRBJ1-1; possibly TRBD1 for D (6 bases). The V gene lost 4 bases and the J gene lost 3 bases, with 9 bases spanning the gap. The CDR3 length is 13 residues. Per germline, CDR1 LGHDT and CDR2 YNNKEL (reference sequence). The CDR3 sequence: CASSLAGDTEAFF. CDR3 coding DNA: TGTGCCAGCAGCCTCGCAGGGGACACTGAAGCTTTCTTT.

This clone appeared once. This chain uses TRBV9 with TRBJ1-3; tentatively, D is TRBD1 (6 bases). This CDR3 contains 14 residues. The V gene lost 1 base and the J gene lost 2 bases, with 7 bases spanning the gap. Germline V gene lookup returns CDR1 SGDLS and CDR2 YYNGEE. CDR3 DNA: TGTGCCAGCAGCGTACCAGGGGCTGGAAACACCATATATTTT. Translating it yields CASSVPGAGNTIYF.